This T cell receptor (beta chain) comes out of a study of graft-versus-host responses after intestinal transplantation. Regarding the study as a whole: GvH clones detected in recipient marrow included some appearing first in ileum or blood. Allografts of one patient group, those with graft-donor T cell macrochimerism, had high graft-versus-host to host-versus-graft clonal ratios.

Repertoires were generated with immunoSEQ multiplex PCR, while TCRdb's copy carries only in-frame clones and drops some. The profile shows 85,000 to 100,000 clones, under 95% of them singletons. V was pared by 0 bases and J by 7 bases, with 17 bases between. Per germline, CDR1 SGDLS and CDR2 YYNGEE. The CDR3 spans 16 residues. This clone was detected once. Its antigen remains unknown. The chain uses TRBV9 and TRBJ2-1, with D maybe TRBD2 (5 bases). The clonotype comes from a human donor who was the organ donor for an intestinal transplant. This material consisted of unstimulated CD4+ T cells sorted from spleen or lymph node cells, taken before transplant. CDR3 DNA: TGTGCCAGCAGCGTAGGCGTGACTACGACGGGGAATGAGCAGTTCTTC. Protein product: CASSVGVTTTGNEQFF. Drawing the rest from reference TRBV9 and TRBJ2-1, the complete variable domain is DSGVTQTPKHLITATGQRVTLRCSPRSGDLSVYWYQQSLDQGLQFLIQYYNGEERAKGNILERFSAQQFPDLHSELNLSSLELGDSALYFCASSVGVTTTGNEQFFGPGTRLTVL.